This T cell receptor (beta chain) was recovered during a study of identical twins. Unique molecular identifiers were present on cDNA, and template switching added a universal primer site. TCRdb itself ran the 5' RACE reads through MiXCR, one entry per CDR3 protein. Among approximately 700,000 distinct CDR3 sequences, approximately 6.1% were seen once, and the ten largest hold roughly 1.6%. There are many counts of this clonotype. Its target is not known. The ends lost 5 bases at V and 4 bases at J; junction bases unmatched: 5. The CDR3 contains 13 residues. Germline V gene sequence: CDR1 SGHTA, CDR2 FQGNSA. All of the donors were Caucasians in good health. The study's findings and limits: Surplus twin overlap in beta out-of-frame sequences was less pronounced. Where out-of-frame alpha sequences were twin-shared, they showed excess low generation probability.

This receptor was obtained from a man in his late teens or twenties in good health. The chain has TRBV7-2 and TRBJ2-7, with 7 bases lining up with TRBD1. The specimen was naive T cells sorted from blood. The CDR3 loop reads CASSPRTGYEQYF. The DNA for the CDR3 is TGTGCCAGCAGCCCCCGGACAGGTTACGAGCAGTACTTC. Looking up the rest from reference TRBV7-2 and TRBJ2-7 gives the full variable domain: GAGVSQSPSNKVTEKGKDVELRCDPISGHTALYWYRQSLGQGLEFLIYFQGNSAPDKSGLPSDRFSAERTGGSVSTLTIQRTQQEDSAVYLCASSPRTGYEQYFGPGTRLTVT.